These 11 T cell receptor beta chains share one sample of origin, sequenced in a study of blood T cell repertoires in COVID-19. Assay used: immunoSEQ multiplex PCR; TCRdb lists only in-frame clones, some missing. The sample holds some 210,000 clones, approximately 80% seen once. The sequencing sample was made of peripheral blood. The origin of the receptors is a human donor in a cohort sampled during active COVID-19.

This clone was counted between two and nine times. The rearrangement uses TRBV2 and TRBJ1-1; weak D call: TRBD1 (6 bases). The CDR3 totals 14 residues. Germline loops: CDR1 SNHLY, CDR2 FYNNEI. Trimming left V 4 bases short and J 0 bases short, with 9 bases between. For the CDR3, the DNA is TGTGCCAGCAGTGTCCAGGGGATGAACACTGAAGCTTTCTTT. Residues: CASSVQGMNTEAFF. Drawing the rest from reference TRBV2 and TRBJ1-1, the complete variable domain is EPEVTQTPSHQVTQMGQEVILRCVPISNHLYFYWYRQILGQKVEFLVSFYNNEISEKSEIFDDQFSVERPDGSNFTLKIRSTKLEDSAMYFCASSVQGMNTEAFFGQGTRLTVV.

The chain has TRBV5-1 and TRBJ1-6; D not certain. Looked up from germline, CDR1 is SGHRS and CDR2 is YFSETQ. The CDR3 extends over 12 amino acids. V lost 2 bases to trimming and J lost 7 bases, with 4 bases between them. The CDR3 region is CASSLQNSPLHF. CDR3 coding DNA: TGCGCCAGCAGCTTACAGAATTCACCCCTCCACTTT.

CDR3 sequence: CASSPTRADNQPQHF. The CDR3 DNA follows: TGTGCCAGCTCACCCACCAGGGCAGACAATCAGCCCCAGCATTTT. The rearrangement uses TRBV18 and TRBJ1-5, with D maybe TRBD1 (5 bases). The V end was cut by 3 bases, the J end by 3 bases, with 12 bases between. This CDR3 region has 15 residues. Germline-derived CDR1 and CDR2 are KGHSH and LQKENI.

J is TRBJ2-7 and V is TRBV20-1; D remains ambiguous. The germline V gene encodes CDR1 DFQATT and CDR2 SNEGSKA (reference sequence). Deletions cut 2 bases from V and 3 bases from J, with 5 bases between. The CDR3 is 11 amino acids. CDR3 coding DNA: TGCAGTGCTAGATACGGCTACGAGCAGTACTTC. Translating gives CSARYGYEQYF.

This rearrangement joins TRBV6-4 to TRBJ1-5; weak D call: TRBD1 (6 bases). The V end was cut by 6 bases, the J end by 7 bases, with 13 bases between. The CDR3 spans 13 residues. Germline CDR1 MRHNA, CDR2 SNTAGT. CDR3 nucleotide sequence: TGTGCCAGCAGCCGGGACACGGAACAGCCCCAGCATTTT. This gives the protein CASSRDTEQPQHF.

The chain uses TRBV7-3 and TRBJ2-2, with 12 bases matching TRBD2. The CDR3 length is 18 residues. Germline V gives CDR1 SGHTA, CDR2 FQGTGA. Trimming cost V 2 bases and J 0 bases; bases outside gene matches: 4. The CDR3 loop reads CASSLLPSGGANTGELFF. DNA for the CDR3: TGTGCCAGCAGCTTACTCCCTAGCGGGGGGGCGAACACCGGGGAGCTGTTTTTT.

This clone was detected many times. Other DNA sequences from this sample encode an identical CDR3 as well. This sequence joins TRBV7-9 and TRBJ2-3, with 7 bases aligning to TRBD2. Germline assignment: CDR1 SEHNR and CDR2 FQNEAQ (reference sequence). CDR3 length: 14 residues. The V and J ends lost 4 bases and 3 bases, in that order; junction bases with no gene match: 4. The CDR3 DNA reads TGTGCCAGCAGCTCTCGCGGGAGTACAGATACGCAGTATTTT. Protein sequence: CASSSRGSTDTQYF. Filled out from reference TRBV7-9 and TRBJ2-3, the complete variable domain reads DTGVSQNPRHKITKRGQNVTFRCDPISEHNRLYWYRQTLGQGPEFLTYFQNEAQLEKSRLLSDRFSAERPKGSFSTLEIQRTEQGDSAMYLCASSSRGSTDTQYFGPGTRLTVL.

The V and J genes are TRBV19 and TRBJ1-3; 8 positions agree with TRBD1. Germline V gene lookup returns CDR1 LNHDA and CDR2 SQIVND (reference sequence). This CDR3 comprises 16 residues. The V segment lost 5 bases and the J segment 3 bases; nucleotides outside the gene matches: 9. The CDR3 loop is CASSLLQGALGNTIYF. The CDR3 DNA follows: TGTGCCAGTAGTCTTCTCCAGGGGGCGCTTGGAAACACCATATATTTT.

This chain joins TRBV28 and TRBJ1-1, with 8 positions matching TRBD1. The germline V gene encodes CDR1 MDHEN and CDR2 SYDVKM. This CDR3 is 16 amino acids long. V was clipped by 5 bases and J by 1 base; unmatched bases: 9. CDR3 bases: TGTGCCAGCAGTCCCGACAGGGGTCGTCGGAACACTGAAGCTTTCTTT. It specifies CASSPDRGRRNTEAFF.

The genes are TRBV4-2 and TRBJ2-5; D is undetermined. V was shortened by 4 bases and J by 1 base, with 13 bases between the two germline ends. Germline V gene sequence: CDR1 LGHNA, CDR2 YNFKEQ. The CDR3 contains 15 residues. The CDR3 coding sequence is TGTGCCAGCAGCCCGAGACACTCTACCCAAGAGACCCAGTACTTC. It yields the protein CASSPRHSTQETQYF.

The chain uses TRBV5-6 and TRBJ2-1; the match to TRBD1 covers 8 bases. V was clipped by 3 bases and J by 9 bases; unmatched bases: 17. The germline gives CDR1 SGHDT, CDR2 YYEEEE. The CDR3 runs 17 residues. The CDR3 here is CASSSLRWDRRWSEQFF. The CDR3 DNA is TGTGCCAGCAGCTCTCTAAGATGGGACAGGAGGTGGAGTGAGCAGTTCTTC.